These 7 T cell receptor beta chains were sequenced from one sample in a study of T cells in women clearing cervical HPV infection (dated by TCRdb to 2016 to 2018). The library was prepared using the immunoSEQ multiplex PCR assay. The immuneACCESS repertoire file appears here via TCRdb, limited to in-frame rearrangements. These files lack a portion of the clones; in checked studies, under half of the deficit traces to unresolved V genes, and the cause of the others is not known. This sample's listing comprises under 20,000 clones. Of the sample, roughly 3% is held by the ten largest clones. What was sequenced was blood buffy coat. The receptors here all came from a woman aged 18-70 years with a cervical HPV16 infection that either progressed to CIN3+ or cleared (not recorded which).

CDR3: CASRDQEGNTEAFF. Incomplete CDR3 DNA: TGTGCCAGCAGAGACCAGGAGGGGAACACTGAA. The chain uses TRBV12-3 or TRBV12-4 and TRBJ1-1; no clear D gene. With the read ending 3 residues before the CDR3 end, the germline J gene is used to fill in that end. Trimming took off 6 bases at V and 1 base at J, with 12 bases between the two ends. CDR3 length: 14 residues.

This clone is classed as medium-sized by frequency. The DNA ends 3 residues before the CDR3 does, and the rest of the CDR3 is filled in from the germline J gene. The chain uses TRBV6-2 or TRBV6-3 and TRBJ2-7; D is undetermined. The V gene's germline CDR1 is MNHEY and CDR2 SVGEGT. This CDR3 comprises 12 residues. The V gene lost 4 bases and the J gene lost 5 bases, with 9 bases spanning the gap. The CDR3 DNA, read in part, is TGTGCCAGCAGTTTTCTAGTCCACGAG. Amino acid sequence: CASSFLVHE. The full CDR3 reads CASSFLVHEQYF.

A remark on this clone: The read comes to an end 3 residues before the CDR3 does, leaving the germline J gene to fill in the end. The rearrangement uses TRBV7-3 and TRBJ2-2; 12 bases agree with TRBD1. The CDR3 extends over 16 amino acids. After removal of 4 bases from V and 4 bases from J, the junction contained 4 bases not matched to a gene. The germline V gene encodes CDR1 SGHTA and CDR2 FQGTGA. CDR3 in amino acids: CASSSPGQGATGELFF. Partial CDR3 DNA: TGTGCCAGCAGCTCTCCGGGACAGGGGGCCACCGGGGAG.

As regards this clone: The CDR3 extends 3 residues past the end of the read, so its final part is completed from the germline J gene. The genes are TRBV7-6 and TRBJ2-5, with 12 bases matching TRBD2. The junction had 4 bases not matched to a gene; V was cut back by 0 bases and J by 2 bases. The length of the CDR3 is 17 residues. Germline V gives CDR1 SGHVS, CDR2 FNYEAQ. CDR3 DNA, as far as it was read: TGTGCCAGCAGCTTAGCGCCTACTAGCGGGGGGCAAGAGACC. It is translated as CASSLAPTSGGQET. The CDR3 in its entirety is CASSLAPTSGGQETQYF.

Comment on this clone: Coverage ceases 3 residues before the CDR3 finishes, and the germline J gene fills in the end. The chain is built from TRBV19 and TRBJ1-2; the D gene is possibly TRBD1 (6 bases). Germline loops: CDR1 LNHDA, CDR2 SQIVND (reference sequence). CDR3 length: 14 amino acids. Trimming pared 8 bases from V and 5 bases from J, leaving 18 bases between. The sequenced part of the CDR3 DNA is TGTGCCAGTTGGGTCTACAGGGCTGGGTATGGC. As protein: CASWVYRAGYG. The full CDR3 reads CASWVYRAGYGYTF.

The covered CDR3 bases are TGTGCCAGCAGGGTAGCGAAGAACACCGGGGAG. Translating it yields CASRVAKNTGE. The whole CDR3 reads CASRVAKNTGELFF. The gene calls are TRBV2 and TRBJ2-2; TRBD2 is a possible D gene (5 bases). Read data end 3 residues before the CDR3 end; the end is taken from the germline J gene. Germline V CDR1 and CDR2: SNHLY, FYNNEI. The germline V and J ends were trimmed by 6 bases and 1 base, with 9 bases remaining between them. The CDR3 runs to 14 residues.

Concerning this clone itself: Read coverage stops 3 residues before the CDR3 terminus; the germline J gene supplies the remainder. The chain joins TRBV30 to TRBJ1-4; D uncertain. This CDR3 comprises 13 residues. The germline V gene has CDR1 GTSNPN and CDR2 SVGIG (reference sequence). The CDR3 bases that were read are TGTGCCTGGAGTGTACGTTCGGGGATAGAA. Its protein product is CAWSVRSGIE. The complete CDR3 reads CAWSVRSGIELFF.